This T cell receptor beta chain was recovered during a study of T cells in localized non-small cell lung cancer. Produced via immunoSEQ multiplex PCR; TCRdb's table is partial and in-frame only. Among some 130,000 clones listed, more than 70% were seen once. Study-wide findings and caveats: Uninvolved adjacent lung showed peak T cell clonality, exceeding tumor. A median about 62 of the top 100 tumor clones appeared in adjacent lung.

The germline CDR1 and CDR2 sequences are SGHAT and FQDESV (reference sequence). With 5 bases removed from V and 6 bases from J, the gap between germline ends came to 23 bases. This CDR3 spans 16 amino acids. Concerning this clone: Antigen unknown.

The chain combines TRBV11-1 with TRBJ2-7; possible D gene TRBD2, 6 bases. Material: peripheral blood, obtained before any cancer treatment. The receptor comes from a female donor aged 60 or older with stage I lung adenocarcinoma. CDR3 loop: CASSHPGRAGRLEQYF. The DNA for the CDR3 is TGTGCCAGCAGCCACCCAGGACGGGCGGGACGTCTCGAGCAGTACTTC.